Here is one TCR beta chain with its context. The data belong to a study of preoperative IRX-2 immunotherapy in early breast cancer. Assay used: immunoSEQ multiplex PCR; TCRdb lists only in-frame clones, some missing. The table lists around 62,000 clones, approximately 94% of them singletons. Treatment defined: preoperative locoregional IRX-2 cytokine immunotherapy. Samples came from a phase Ib trial of preoperative locoregional IRX-2 cytokine immunotherapy. The material was obtained from a patient treated with IRX-2 immunotherapy. The clonotype comes from a human donor with breast cancer.

The CDR3 loop is CASSPLGGSVAGELFF. The CDR3 region has the DNA TGTGCCAGCTCACCACTGGGGGGGTCCGTTGCCGGGGAGCTGTTTTTT. The rearrangement links TRBV18 to TRBJ2-2; 7 bases line up with TRBD2. CDR3 length equals 16 residues. Trimming took 1 base from V and 6 from J; bases not matched to a gene: 8. CDR1 is KGHSH and CDR2 is LQKENI in the germline V gene. The full variable domain, completed using reference TRBV18 and TRBJ2-2, is NAGVMQNPRHLVRRRGQEARLRCSPMKGHSHVYWYRQLPEEGLKFMVYLQKENIIDESGMPKERFSAEFPKEGPSILRIQQVVRGDSAAYFCASSPLGGSVAGELFFGEGSRLTVL.